Listed below are T cell receptor beta chains from one sample, sequenced in a study of lymphopenia after photon versus proton radiotherapy. Measured with immunoSEQ multiplex PCR; TCRdb has only the in-frame clones, and not every one. The top ten hold about 0.81% of the sample, which has fewer than 30,000 clones, under 95% seen once. The sample was peripheral blood, taken from a patient treated with photon-based radiotherapy. These TCRs come from a woman aged 50 to 60 with cholangiocarcinoma. Both conserved end residues are part of each CDR3. A D gene is named only where the DNA matches it firmly. Expanded clones get a size class; other rows say once, few or many, or leave the size out.

D	size	V	J	CDR3	DNA
-	once	TRBV7-9	TRBJ1-5	CASSFDRSNQPQHF	TGTGCCAGCAGCTTCGACAGGAGCAATCAGCCCCAGCATTTT
-	-	TRBV20-1	TRBJ1-2	CSALFYGYTF	TGCAGTGCTCTCTTCTATGGCTACACCTTC
-	few	TRBV11-2	TRBJ1-2	CASSSPITLNRLGYTF	TGTGCCAGCAGCTCACCTATTACATTAAACCGCCTTGGCTACACCTTC
-	-	TRBV5-6	TRBJ1-4	CASSLGRVQEKLFF	TGTGCCAGCAGCTTGGGCAGGGTACAGGAAAAACTGTTTTTT
-	-	TRBV5-4	TRBJ2-1	CASSRGGGSNEQFF	TGTGCCAGCAGTAGGGGGGGCGGGTCCAATGAGCAGTTCTTC
-	-	TRBV18	TRBJ1-1	CASSPPLAGLNTEAFF	TGTGCCAGCTCACCCCCACTGGCAGGGCTGAACACTGAAGCTTTCTTT
-	once	TRBV11-2	TRBJ1-5	CASSLREYQPQHF	TGTGCCAGCAGCTTACGGGAATATCAGCCCCAGCATTTT
TRBD2	-	TRBV7-2	TRBJ2-6	CASSLSGGAPGANVLTF	TGTGCCAGCAGCCTCAGCGGGGGGGCTCCAGGGGCCAACGTCCTGACTTTC
-	-	TRBV4-3	TRBJ1-3	CASSQMIGENTIYF	TGCGCCAGCAGCCAAATGATTGGGGAAAACACCATATATTTT
TRBD1	once	TRBV19	TRBJ1-5	CASTPTGGANQPQHF	TGTGCCAGTACCCCGACAGGGGGCGCAAATCAGCCCCAGCATTTT
-	-	TRBV6-5	TRBJ2-7	CASSYSNLGTAEQYF	TGTGCCAGCAGTTACTCGAATCTGGGGACCGCCGAGCAGTACTTC
-	-	TRBV30	TRBJ2-3	CAWSLSLSTDTQYF	TGTGCCTGGAGTTTGAGTTTAAGCACAGATACGCAGTATTTT
TRBD2	-	TRBV5-6	TRBJ2-5	CASSFAGEETQYF	TGTGCCAGCAGCTTTGCGGGGGAAGAGACCCAGTACTTC
-	-	TRBV18	TRBJ1-1	CASFTGGNTEAFF	TGTGCCAGCTTCACCGGGGGGAACACTGAAGCTTTCTTT